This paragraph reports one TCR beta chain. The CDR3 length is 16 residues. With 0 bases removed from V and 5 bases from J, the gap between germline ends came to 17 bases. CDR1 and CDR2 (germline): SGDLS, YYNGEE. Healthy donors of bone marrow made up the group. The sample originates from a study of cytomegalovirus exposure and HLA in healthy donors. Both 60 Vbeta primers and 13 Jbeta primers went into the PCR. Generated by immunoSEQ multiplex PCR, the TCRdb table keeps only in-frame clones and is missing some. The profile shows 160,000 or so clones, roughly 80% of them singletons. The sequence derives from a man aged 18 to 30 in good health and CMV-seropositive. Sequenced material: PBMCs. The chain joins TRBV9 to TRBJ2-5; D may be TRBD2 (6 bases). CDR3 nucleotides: TGTGCCAGCAGCGTAGGATCCGGGGGTAATGTCGAGACCCAGTACTTC. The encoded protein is CASSVGSGGNVETQYF. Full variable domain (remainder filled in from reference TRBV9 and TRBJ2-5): DSGVTQTPKHLITATGQRVTLRCSPRSGDLSVYWYQQSLDQGLQFLIQYYNGEERAKGNILERFSAQQFPDLHSELNLSSLELGDSALYFCASSVGSGGNVETQYFGPGTRLLVL.